The 24 T cell receptor beta chains in this list originate from one sample, sequenced in a study of cytotoxic CD8 clonotypes in ibrutinib-treated CLL. Profiling relied on immunoSEQ multiplex PCR, and the TCRdb table lists in-frame clones only, not all of them. Of around 310,000 clones in the sample, about 80% are singletons; the top ten hold 6.5% to 8.5%. The sample in question was PBMCs, obtained before ibrutinib treatment. The receptors stem from a human donor with chronic lymphocytic leukemia.

This chain uses TRBV30 with TRBJ1-5, with TRBD1 matching 9 bases. Germline loops: CDR1 GTSNPN, CDR2 SVGIG (reference sequence). V gave up 5 bases and J gave up 1 base; unmatched junction bases: 3. The CDR3 runs to 14 residues. CDR3 amino acids: CAWDRGISNQPQHF. The CDR3 DNA follows: TGTGCCTGGGACAGGGGGATAAGCAATCAGCCCCAGCATTTT.

This clone has only a few counts. V usage is TRBV12-5 and J usage is TRBJ1-1; 7 bases line up with TRBD1. The CDR3 runs 14 residues. CDR1 LGHNT and CDR2 FRNRAP come from the germline V gene. V shed 7 bases, J shed 2 bases, and the junction held 7 bases outside the gene matches. CDR3 amino acids: CASVPGTDNTEAFF. The CDR3 DNA follows: TGTGCTAGTGTCCCCGGGACAGATAACACTGAAGCTTTCTTT. The full variable domain, completed using reference TRBV12-5 and TRBJ1-1, is DARVTQTPRHKVTEMGQEVTMRCQPILGHNTVFWYRQTMMQGLELLAYFRNRAPLDDSGMPKDRFSAEMPDATLATLKIQPSEPRDSAVYFCASVPGTDNTEAFFGQGTRLTVV.

The genes are TRBV4-2 and TRBJ1-4; D ambiguous. Trimming shortened V by 4 bases and J by 1 base, and 13 bases separated the two germline ends. The CDR3 covers 16 residues. Germline loops: CDR1 LGHNA, CDR2 YNFKEQ. CDR3 DNA: TGTGCCAGCAGCCCCACGGGGAAAGGAACTAATGAAAAACTGTTTTTT. Encoded protein: CASSPTGKGTNEKLFF.

This chain uses TRBV28 with TRBJ1-1; 9 bases fit TRBD1. CDR3 length: 12 amino acids. V lost 7 bases to trimming and J lost 7 bases; unmatched junction nucleotides: 4. Per germline, CDR1 MDHEN and CDR2 SYDVKM. The CDR3 sequence: CASNRGHNEAFF. Written as DNA, the CDR3 is TGTGCCAGCAACAGGGGGCATAATGAAGCTTTCTTT. Full variable domain (outside the CDR3, taken from reference TRBV28 and TRBJ1-1): DVKVTQSSRYLVKRTGEKVFLECVQDMDHENMFWYRQDPGLGLRLIYFSYDVKMKEKGDIPEGYSVSREKKERFSLILESASTNQTSMYLCASNRGHNEAFFGQGTRLTVV.

The chain carries TRBV21-1 and TRBJ1-2; the tabulated D call, TRBD1, remains unverified against the DNA. TRBV21-1 is tagged as a pseudogene. This CDR3 region has 20 residues. The CDR3 protein is CASSVGRKAGQDGCNYGYTF. The CDR3 nucleotides read TGTGCCAGCAGCGTGGGTAGAAAAGCGGGACAGGACGGGTGTAACTATGGCTACACCTTC.

The chain recombines TRBV7-6 with TRBJ2-7; no firm D call. The CDR3 has 13 amino acids. Trimming removed 4 bases at V and 4 bases at J, with 11 bases between. The germline gives CDR1 SGHVS, CDR2 FNYEAQ. The CDR3 sequence is CASSSKASYEQYF. The CDR3 DNA is TGTGCCAGCAGCTCCAAGGCTTCTTACGAGCAGTACTTC.

The chain carries TRBV11-2 and TRBJ2-7, with 7 bases that match TRBD2. From germline, CDR1 is SGHAT and CDR2 FQNNGV. The CDR3 covers 14 residues. Unmatched junction bases numbered 7, after V lost 5 bases and J lost 3 bases. In DNA, the CDR3 is TGTGCCAGCAGCGGACATGGCGGGGGCTACGAGCAGTACTTC. As protein: CASSGHGGGYEQYF.

The chain combines TRBV29-1 with TRBJ1-4; TRBD1 matches 10 bases. This CDR3 has 15 amino acids. The germline V gene encodes CDR1 SQVTM and CDR2 ANQGSEA. J was trimmed by 10 bases and V by 4 bases; bases with no gene match: 12. The CDR3 region is CSVGGTGATQGKLFF. CDR3 DNA sequence: TGCAGCGTTGGAGGGACAGGGGCGACCCAGGGAAAACTGTTTTTT.

The chain carries TRBV2 and TRBJ1-4; 7 bases map to TRBD1. Germline trimming cut 0 bases from V and 3 bases from J; bases unmatched to any gene: 1. Germline V gene sequence: CDR1 SNHLY, CDR2 FYNNEI. The length of the CDR3 is 15 residues. The CDR3, as DNA: TGTGCCAGCAGTGAAGCAGGGACAGCTAATGAAAAACTGTTTTTT. Its translation: CASSEAGTANEKLFF.

The genes are TRBV29-1 and TRBJ2-1; 8 bases are a match to TRBD1. This CDR3 region has 12 residues. The germline V gene has CDR1 SQVTM and CDR2 ANQGSEA. J gave up 4 bases and V 7 bases, and 3 bases lay outside the gene matches. The CDR3 region has the DNA TGCAGCGCGGGACAGGAATACAATGAGCAGTTCTTC. As protein: CSAGQEYNEQFF.

The chain links TRBV7-3 to TRBJ2-2; D not resolved. Trimming shortened V by 5 bases and J by 6 bases, and 7 bases separated the two germline ends. The CDR3 is made up of 12 amino acids. Germline CDR1 is SGHTA and CDR2 is FQGTGA. The CDR3 DNA is TGTGCCAGCAGCCATTCGGCCGGGGAGCTGTTTTTT. This codes for CASSHSAGELFF.

The chain is built from TRBV6-5 and TRBJ2-1; 7 bases line up with TRBD2. V lost 7 bases to trimming and J lost 5 bases; unmatched junction nucleotides: 11. This CDR3 spans 15 amino acids. Looked up from germline, CDR1 is MNHEY and CDR2 is SVGAGI. CDR3: CASKSRASGNNEQFF. The CDR3 DNA sequence: TGTGCCAGCAAATCCAGGGCTAGCGGAAACAATGAGCAGTTCTTC.

The chain links TRBV7-2 to TRBJ2-3; tentatively, D is TRBD2 (7 bases). This CDR3 has 16 amino acids. The V and J ends lost 5 bases and 4 bases respectively, with 19 bases between them. Germline V gives CDR1 SGHTA, CDR2 FQGNSA. In DNA form, the CDR3 reads TGTGCCAGCAGCCCAGGGCGGGGGCAATACTCAGATACGCAGTATTTT. Amino acid sequence: CASSPGRGQYSDTQYF.

The chain is built from TRBV27 and TRBJ1-2, with TRBD1 matching over 10 bases. Trimming cost V 6 bases and J 4 bases; bases outside gene matches: 8. Per germline, CDR1 MNHEY and CDR2 SMNVEV (reference sequence). This CDR3 is built from 15 residues. CDR3 sequence: CASRGDRGVGYGYTF. The DNA of the CDR3 is TGTGCCAGCAGGGGGGACAGGGGAGTCGGCTATGGCTACACCTTC.

This clone was seen more than once but under ten times. This chain uses TRBV5-1 with TRBJ2-1; maybe TRBD2 (7 bases). Looked up from germline, CDR1 is SGHRS and CDR2 is YFSETQ. CDR3 length: 18 amino acids. With 2 bases removed from V and 0 bases from J, the gap between germline ends came to 18 bases. CDR3 DNA sequence: TGCGCCAGCAGCTTTCACCGAAGCGGGACAAGCTCCTACAATGAGCAGTTCTTC. Its translation: CASSFHRSGTSSYNEQFF.

The chain combines TRBV5-6 with TRBJ2-2, with 8 bases lining up with TRBD1. The trim removed 8 bases at V and 3 bases at J, leaving 6 bases unmatched. Germline loops: CDR1 SGHDT, CDR2 YYEEEE. The CDR3 sequence is 14 residues long. CDR3 coding DNA: TGTGCCAGAAACGGGACAGGTCACACCGGGGAGCTGTTTTTT. Translating it yields CARNGTGHTGELFF.

The chain's CDR3 is CASSFGQGASEQYF. The CDR3 DNA sequence: TGTGCCAGCAGCTTTGGGCAGGGGGCTTCCGAGCAGTACTTC. This sequence joins TRBV11-1 and TRBJ2-7, with 8 bases matching TRBD1. Germline lookup yields CDR1 SGHAT and CDR2 FQDESV (reference sequence). V dropped 3 bases and J dropped 6; count of bases not matched to a gene: 7. The CDR3 loop spans 14 amino acids.

The chain combines TRBV6-5 with TRBJ2-5; D may be TRBD2 (5 bases). The V gene lost 2 bases and the J gene lost 5 bases, with 9 bases spanning the gap. In germline, CDR1 is MNHEY, CDR2 SVGAGI. There are 13 residues in the CDR3. The CDR3 bases are TGTGCCAGCAGTTACGTAGGACTGGAGACCCAGTACTTC. It is translated as CASSYVGLETQYF.

This sequence joins TRBV6-5 and TRBJ2-1, with D perhaps being TRBD1 or TRBD2 (5 bases each). Germline lookup yields CDR1 MNHEY and CDR2 SVGAGI. The CDR3 is made up of 14 amino acids. The V end lost 5 bases, the J end lost 6 bases, and 14 bases lay between the germline ends. The CDR3 nucleotides read TGTGCCAGCAGTAGCGCCTCGGGGCCCAATGAGCAGTTCTTC. Translation: CASSSASGPNEQFF.

This chain's CDR3 is CASKMTSGWYNEQFF. The CDR3 bases are TGTGCCAGCAAAATGACTAGCGGGTGGTACAATGAGCAGTTCTTC. The chain joins TRBV28 to TRBJ2-1, with TRBD2 matching 10 bases. This CDR3 has 15 residues. V was clipped by 7 bases and J by 4 bases; unmatched bases: 7. Germline assignment: CDR1 MDHEN and CDR2 SYDVKM.

This chain uses TRBV2 with TRBJ2-2, with D unclear. The CDR3 has 15 amino acids. The V gene's germline CDR1 is SNHLY and CDR2 FYNNEI. Trimming left V 5 bases short and J 4 bases short, with 14 bases between. In DNA, the CDR3 is TGTGCCAGCAGTCTAAGTAGAAGGTTCACCGGGGAGCTGTTTTTT. Translation gives CASSLSRRFTGELFF.

In DNA form, the CDR3 reads TGTGCCAGCAGCTTGGCCTTCGCAGCCGAGCAGTACTTC. Translation: CASSLAFAAEQYF. The chain has TRBV5-4 and TRBJ2-7; no clear D gene. In germline, CDR1 is SGHNT, CDR2 YYREEE (reference sequence). The CDR3 is 13 amino acids. V gave up 0 bases and J gave up 6 bases, with 10 bases separating them.

This clone appeared a few times. This chain joins TRBV5-1 and TRBJ2-3, with D perhaps matching TRBD2 (5 bases). The V gene lost 0 bases and the J gene lost 4 bases, with 12 bases spanning the gap. This CDR3 is built from 15 residues. Germline loops: CDR1 SGHRS, CDR2 YFSETQ. The CDR3: CASSLARDLADTQYF. DNA for the CDR3: TGCGCCAGCAGCTTGGCGAGGGATCTGGCAGATACGCAGTATTTT.

The chain uses TRBV5-6 and TRBJ1-5; D uncertain. CDR3 size: 12 residues. CDR1 SGHDT and CDR2 YYEEEE come from the germline V gene. Trimming cost V 4 bases and J 6 bases, with 8 bases left between them. CDR3 sequence reads: CASSKVRQPQHF. CDR3 nucleotide sequence: TGTGCCAGCAGCAAGGTGCGTCAGCCCCAGCATTTT.